This T cell receptor (beta chain) was captured in a study of blood T cell repertoires in COVID-19. Study background: COVID-19 samples, acute and convalescent, were from the United States, Italy and Spain.

The CDR3 is 14 residues long. Per the germline V gene, CDR1 is SGHDT and CDR2 is YYEEEE. Trimming pared 2 bases from V and 3 bases from J, leaving 11 bases between. Remarks on this clone: Different DNA sequences within this sample yield the same CDR3.

Generated by immunoSEQ multiplex PCR, the TCRdb table keeps only in-frame clones and is missing some. The sample shows about 170,000 clones, 75% to 90% of them seen only once. This TCR derives from a human donor with acute or convalescent COVID-19. The donor label of this sample is uncertain. The sequencing input was peripheral blood. This chain links TRBV5-6 with TRBJ1-1, with D perhaps TRBD1 (5 bases). This chain's CDR3 is CASSLVDRYTEAFF. CDR3 nucleotide sequence: TGTGCCAGCAGCTTAGTTGACAGATACACTGAAGCTTTCTTT.